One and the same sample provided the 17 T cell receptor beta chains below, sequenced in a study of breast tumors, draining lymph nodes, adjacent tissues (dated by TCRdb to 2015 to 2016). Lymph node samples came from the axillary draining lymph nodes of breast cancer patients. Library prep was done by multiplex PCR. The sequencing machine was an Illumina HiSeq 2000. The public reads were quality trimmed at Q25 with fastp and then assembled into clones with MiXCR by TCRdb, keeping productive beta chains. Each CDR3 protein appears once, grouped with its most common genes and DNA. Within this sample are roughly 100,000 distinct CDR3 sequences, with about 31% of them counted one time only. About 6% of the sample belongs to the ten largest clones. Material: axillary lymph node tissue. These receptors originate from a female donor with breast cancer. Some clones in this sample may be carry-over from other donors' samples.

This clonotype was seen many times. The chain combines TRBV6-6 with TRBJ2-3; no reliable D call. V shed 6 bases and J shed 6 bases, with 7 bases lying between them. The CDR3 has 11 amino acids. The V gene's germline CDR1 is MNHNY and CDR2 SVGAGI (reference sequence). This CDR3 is CASSRLDTQYF. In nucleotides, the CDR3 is TGTGCCAGCAGCCGTCTGGATACGCAGTATTTT.

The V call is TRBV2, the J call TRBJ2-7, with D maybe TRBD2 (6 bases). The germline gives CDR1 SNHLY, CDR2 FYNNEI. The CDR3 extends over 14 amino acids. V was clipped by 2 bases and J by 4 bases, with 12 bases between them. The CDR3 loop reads CASSERGALYEQYF. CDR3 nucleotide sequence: TGTGCCAGCAGTGAACGCGGGGCCCTGTACGAGCAGTACTTC.

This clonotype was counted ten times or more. The DNA for the CDR3 is TGTGCCAGCAGCGTCGGGACAGGGGGCTTTGGCTACACCTTC. It yields the protein CASSVGTGGFGYTF. The rearrangement links TRBV7-3 to TRBJ1-2, with TRBD1 matching over 12 bases. CDR3 length equals 14 residues. Germline CDR1 reads SGHTA; CDR2 reads FQGTGA. V was pared by 5 bases and J by 7 bases, with 5 bases of the junction left unmatched. Full variable domain (rest looked up from reference TRBV7-3 and TRBJ1-2): GAGVSQTPSNKVTEKGKYVELRCDPISGHTALYWYRQSLGQGPEFLIYFQGTGAADDSGLPNDRFFAVRPEGSVSTLKIQRTERGDSAVYLCASSVGTGGFGYTFGSGTRLTVV.

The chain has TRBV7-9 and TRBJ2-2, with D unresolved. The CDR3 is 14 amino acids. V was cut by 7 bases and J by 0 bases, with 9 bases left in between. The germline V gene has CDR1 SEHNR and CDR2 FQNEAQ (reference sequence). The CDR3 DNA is TGTGCCAGCACTGGGCAGACGAACACCGGGGAGCTGTTTTTT. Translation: CASTGQTNTGELFF.

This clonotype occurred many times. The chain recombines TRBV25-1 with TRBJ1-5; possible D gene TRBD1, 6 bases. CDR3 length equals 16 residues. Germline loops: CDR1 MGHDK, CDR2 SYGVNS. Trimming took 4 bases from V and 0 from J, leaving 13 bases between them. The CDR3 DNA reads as TGTGCCAGCAGTGCCTTACAGGGCGATAGCAATCAGCCCCAGCATTTT. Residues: CASSALQGDSNQPQHF.

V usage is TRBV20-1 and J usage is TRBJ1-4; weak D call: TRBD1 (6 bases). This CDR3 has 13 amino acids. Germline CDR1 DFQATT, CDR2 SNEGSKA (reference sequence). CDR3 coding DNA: TGCAATAGACGGGACATAACTAATGAAAAACTGTTTTTT. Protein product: CNRRDITNEKLFF.

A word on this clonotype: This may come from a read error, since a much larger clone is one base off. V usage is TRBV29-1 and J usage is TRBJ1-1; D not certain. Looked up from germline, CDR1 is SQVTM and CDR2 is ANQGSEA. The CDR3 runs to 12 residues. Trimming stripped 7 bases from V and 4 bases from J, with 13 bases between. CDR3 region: CSAETESTEAFF. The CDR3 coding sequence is TGCAGCGCCGAAACAGAGAGCACTGAAGCTTTCTTT. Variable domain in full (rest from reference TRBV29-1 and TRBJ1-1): SAVISQKPSRDICQRGTSLTIQCQVDSQVTMMFWYRQQPGQSLTLIATANQGSEATYESGFVIDKFPISRPNLTFSTLTVSNMSPEDSSIYLCSAETESTEAFFGQGTRLTVV.

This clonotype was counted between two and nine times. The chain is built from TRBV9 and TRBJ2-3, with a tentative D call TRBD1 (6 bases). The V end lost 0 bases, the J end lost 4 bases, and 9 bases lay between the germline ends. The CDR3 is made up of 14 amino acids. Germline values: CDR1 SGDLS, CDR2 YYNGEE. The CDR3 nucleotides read TGTGCCAGCAGCGTAGATGGGGGCCCAGATACGCAGTATTTT. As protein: CASSVDGGPDTQYF.

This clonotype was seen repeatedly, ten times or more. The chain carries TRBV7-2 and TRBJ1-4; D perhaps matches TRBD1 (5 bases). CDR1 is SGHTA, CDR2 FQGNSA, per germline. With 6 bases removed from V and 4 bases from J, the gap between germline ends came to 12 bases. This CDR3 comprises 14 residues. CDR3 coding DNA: TGTGCCAGCAGACTAGACAGAAATAATGAAAAACTGTTTTTT. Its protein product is CASRLDRNNEKLFF.

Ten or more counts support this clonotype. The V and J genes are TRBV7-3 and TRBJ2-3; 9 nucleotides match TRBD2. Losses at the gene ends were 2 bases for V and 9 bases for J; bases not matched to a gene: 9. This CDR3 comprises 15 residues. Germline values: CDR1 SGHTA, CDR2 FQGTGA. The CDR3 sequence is CASSLRGGGFLTQYF. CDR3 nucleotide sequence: TGTGCCAGCAGCTTACGCGGGGGGGGCTTTTTAACGCAGTATTTT.

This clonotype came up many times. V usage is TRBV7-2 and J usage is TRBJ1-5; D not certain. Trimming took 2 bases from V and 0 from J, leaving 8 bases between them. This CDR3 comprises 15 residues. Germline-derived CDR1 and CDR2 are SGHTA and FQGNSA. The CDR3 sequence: CASSLLVYSNQPQHF. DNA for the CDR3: TGTGCCAGCAGCTTATTAGTCTATAGCAATCAGCCCCAGCATTTT.

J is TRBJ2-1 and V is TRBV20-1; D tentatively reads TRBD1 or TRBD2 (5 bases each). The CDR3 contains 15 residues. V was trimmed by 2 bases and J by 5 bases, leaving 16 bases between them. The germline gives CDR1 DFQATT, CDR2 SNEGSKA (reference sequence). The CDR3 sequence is CSARSVSPGHNEQFF. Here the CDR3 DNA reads TGCAGTGCTAGATCGGTATCGCCGGGACACAATGAGCAGTTCTTC.

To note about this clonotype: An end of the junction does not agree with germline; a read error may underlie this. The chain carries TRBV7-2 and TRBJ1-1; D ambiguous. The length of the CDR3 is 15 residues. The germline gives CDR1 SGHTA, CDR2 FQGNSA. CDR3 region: CASSPRAGMNTEALF. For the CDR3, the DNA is TGTGCCAGCAGCCCCCGGGCAGGAATGAACACTGAAGCTCTCTTT.

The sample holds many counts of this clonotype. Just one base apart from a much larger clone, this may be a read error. The DNA for the CDR3 is TGTGCCAGCAGTCCACAGGAGGGGAACTATGGCTACACCTTC. It translates to CASSPQEGNYGYTF. This sequence joins TRBV6-4 and TRBJ1-2; perhaps TRBD1 as D (5 bases). Germline V gene data show CDR1 as MRHNA and CDR2 as SNTAGT. The CDR3 is 14 amino acids. V was cut by 5 bases and J by 2 bases, with 12 bases left in between.

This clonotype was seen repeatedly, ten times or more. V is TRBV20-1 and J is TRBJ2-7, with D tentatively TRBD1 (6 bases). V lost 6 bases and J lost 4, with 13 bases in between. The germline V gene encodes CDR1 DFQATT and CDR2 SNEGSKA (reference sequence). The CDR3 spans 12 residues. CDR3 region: CSAPGTTYEQYF. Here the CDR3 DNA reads TGCAGTGCACCCGGGACAACTTACGAGCAGTACTTC.

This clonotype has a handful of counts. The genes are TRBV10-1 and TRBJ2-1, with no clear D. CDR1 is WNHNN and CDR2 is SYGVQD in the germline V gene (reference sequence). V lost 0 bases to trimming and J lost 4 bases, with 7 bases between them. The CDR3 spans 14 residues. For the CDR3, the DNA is TGCGCCAGCAGTGAGTCCCAAAAGTACAATGAGCAGTTCTTC. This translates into CASSESQKYNEQFF.

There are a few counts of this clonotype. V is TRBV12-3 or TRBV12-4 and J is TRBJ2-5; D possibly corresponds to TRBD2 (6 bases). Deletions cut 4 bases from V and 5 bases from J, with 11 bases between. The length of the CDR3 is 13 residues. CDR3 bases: TGTGCCAGCAGTTACCCGGAGGGGGAGACCCAGTACTTC. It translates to CASSYPEGETQYF.